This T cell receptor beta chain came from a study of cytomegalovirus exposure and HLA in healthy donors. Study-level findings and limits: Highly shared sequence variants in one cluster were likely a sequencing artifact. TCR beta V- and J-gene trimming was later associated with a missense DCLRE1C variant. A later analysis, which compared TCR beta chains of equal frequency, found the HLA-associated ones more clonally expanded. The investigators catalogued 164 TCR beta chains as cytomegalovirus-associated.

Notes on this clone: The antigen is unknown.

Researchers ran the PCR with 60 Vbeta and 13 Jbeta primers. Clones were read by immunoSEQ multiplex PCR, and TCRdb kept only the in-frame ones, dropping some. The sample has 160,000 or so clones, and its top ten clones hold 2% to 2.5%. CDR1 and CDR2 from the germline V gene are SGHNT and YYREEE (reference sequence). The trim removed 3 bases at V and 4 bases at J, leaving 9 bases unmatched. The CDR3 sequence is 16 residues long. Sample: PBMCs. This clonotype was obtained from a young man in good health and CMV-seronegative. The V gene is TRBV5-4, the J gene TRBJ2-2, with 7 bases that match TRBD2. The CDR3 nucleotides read TGTGCCAGCAGCTCGGGGACGGGGAGGGGCACCGGGGAGCTGTTTTTT. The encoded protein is CASSSGTGRGTGELFF.